What follows describes a single TCR beta chain. The antigen is undetermined. This sample was taken from a study of somatic mutations in cytotoxic T cells in rheumatoid arthritis. Findings and caveats of the study: The top CD8+ clone topped 20% of CD8+ cells in about an eighth of the 65 patients. For CD8+ T-cell clonality, rheumatoid arthritis patients and age-matched healthy controls did not differ significantly.

Between the trimmed V and J ends, which lost 2 bases and 6 bases, there was a span of 2 bases. From germline, CDR1 is ENHRY and CDR2 SYGVKD. This CDR3 is 11 amino acids long. Data came from immunoSEQ multiplex PCR; TCRdb stores just in-frame clones and leaves some out. The table includes 15,000 to 20,000 clones, about 80% detected once. The TCR was taken from a man younger than 35 with rheumatoid arthritis. The gene calls are TRBV10-3 and TRBJ2-4; no firm D call. Sequencing was performed on CD8+ T cells sorted from blood. CDR3 amino acids: CAISEGNIQYF. The CDR3 DNA sequence: TGTGCCATCAGTGAGGGAAACATTCAGTACTTC.